Here is one TCR beta chain with its context. Which antigen it targets is not known. No much larger clone is present one base from it, and per-base qualities are unavailable. This sample is drawn from a study of cytomegalovirus exposure and HLA in healthy donors (dated by TCRdb to 2016 to 2017). Context from the whole study: An earlier analysis of 587 of the donors reported around 280 Gb of sequence data and roughly 120 million unique TCR beta sequences obtained from some 200 million T cells. Roughly 300 gigabases of sequencing data and tens of millions of unique TCR sequences were included in an early release covering 550 to 650 HLA-typed donors. The genetic ancestry cluster associated with self-reported Caucasian donors included 80% to 90% of the roughly 380 genotyped donors. The aim of the study was to test whether cataloging public T cell receptors could identify signatures of past pathogen exposure. The T cell repertoires of some 670 subjects were profiled by immunosequencing and related to cytomegalovirus serostatus. Besides the first cohort of approximately 670 subjects, a separate validation cohort made up of 120 different subjects was used. To predict cytomegalovirus infection status, the study brought together high-throughput TCR immunosequencing, statistical association of individual TCRs with disease status, and machine learning. To study patterns of TCR occurrence, a later analysis re-analyzed previously published TCR beta repertoires from 700 or so donors and added high-resolution HLA genotyping. Rather than using new phenotypic data, the later analysis identified candidate immune exposures from TCR beta sequences and from how often those sequences occurred across donors. An earlier analysis of approximately 580 of the donors used high-throughput TCR beta sequencing to judge whether each TCR beta V gene segment behaved as functional or pseudogenic. Donor age, sex, ethnicity and CMV serostatus were collected together with the repertoire data. Genome-wide SNP genotypes for about 60% of the 666 donors were used in a later genetic analysis, which treated that subset as a discovery cohort. Every discovery cohort repertoire had been produced on one sequencing platform. Both class I and class II loci were covered by HLA typing, at four-digit resolution. The number of typed donors differed by locus: about 629-630 for A, B, C, DRB1 and DQB1; 500 to 550 for DQA1; over 600 for DPA1; and roughly 490 for DPB1. Because of strong linkage in the cohort, roughly five DR-DQ haplotypes were treated as single units for association and clustering. Across approximately 400 genotyped donors of the cohort, an average of approximately 200,000 unique TCR beta nucleotide sequences per donor were sequenced, and around 19% of those sequences were non-productive. General conclusions and limits of the study: In a later analysis, HLA-associated TCR beta chains showed more clonal expansion and lower generation probabilities than non-associated chains that were equally common. In vitro tests confirmed that a few of the cytomegalovirus-associated TCR beta chains recognize cytomegalovirus antigens. In the study, around 150 TCR beta chains were listed as associated with cytomegalovirus. This cohort had only TCR beta chains sequenced, and the lack of alpha or paired-chain data limited which features could be detected. In a later analysis, several top co-occurrence clusters were reported to appear linked to parvovirus B19, influenza, CMV and Epstein-Barr virus. According to the authors, the approach could potentially be generalized to other disease states and immunological phenotypes. Compared with the roughly 720-donor mean, donors in an Asian-associated ancestry cluster had fewer N-insertions in productive TCRs, according to a later genetic analysis. Broadly in line with IMGT annotations, most TCR beta V segments showed up in productive rearrangements about 90% or about 30% of the time in an earlier analysis of around 550 of the donors. V-gene and J-gene trimming of TCR beta chains was associated with a missense DCLRE1C variant in a later genetic analysis, and the association was replicated in an independent cohort. According to a later analysis, most CMV-associated TCR beta chains appeared to be HLA-restricted, and the HLA associations seemed to be driven largely by CMV exposure. Roughly 17 rarely observed V segments, including chromosome 9 orphons, were excluded from the earlier analysis of several hundred of the donors because counts were too low. In a later analysis, the rate of TCR association differed among HLA loci, with DRB1 alleles having the most associated TCRs and HLA-C alleles having the fewest. For the cohort, immune exposure information was limited to CMV serostatus. The presence/absence analyses assumed that sequencing depth was roughly uniform across donors, and that assumption may not be true. Because some donors lacked HLA typing at each locus, the association tests relied only on the typed subset. The sequencing pipeline was judged likely to have produced a cluster of highly shared sequence variants as a technical artifact. A further reported finding was that TCR beta sequences accurately predicted the HLA-A and HLA-B alleles for most subjects in the first cohort. Some IMGT-functional V segments, including TRBV6-2 and TRBV6-3, could not be distinguished by the 87-base-pair reads and were therefore excluded. Assigning TCR associations to individual alleles was difficult when HLA alleles, especially DR and DQ, strongly co-occurred. In both the original and validation cohorts, the classifier was reported to diagnose cytomegalovirus status with high specificity and sensitivity. Across donors, most TCR sequences were observed very rarely, whereas some public TCRs were present in many individuals. In a later analysis, some 17,000 TCR beta sequences were associated with specific HLA alleles at a false discovery rate of 0.05. Linkage disequilibrium might explain the correlated functional status among segregating V segments, but an unknown experimental factor could not be excluded.

Relative to germline, V is missing 1 base and J is missing 4 bases, with 4 bases of the junction outside any gene match. The CDR3 goes from the cysteine to the phenylalanine over 15 residues. The DNA shown is the 45-base CDR3, in frame from base 1. CDR1 LNHDA and CDR2 SQIVND are derived from the germline V gene (reference sequence). The cohort consisted of hundreds of healthy bone marrow donors. Cohort members were all nominally healthy when sampled, although unrecorded immune exposures were likely present. The donor was CMV seropositive and belonged to the group of 270 or so seropositive cohort members. Each donor provided a peripheral blood sample, and peripheral blood mononuclear cells were used for TCR beta sequencing. The Qiagen DNeasy Blood Extraction Kit was used to extract genomic DNA from the blood cell samples. Libraries were prepared through the immunoSEQ multiplex PCR assay. For the multiplex PCR, a mixture combining 60 forward primers for TCR Vbeta segments and 13 reverse primers for TCR Jbeta segments was used. A multiplex PCR assay on genomic DNA amplified the CDR3 region of rearranged TCR beta genes. The amplified TCR beta libraries were sequenced on the Illumina HiSeq System as 87-base-pair reads. In the paper's pipeline: A later analysis counted some 80 million unique TCR beta chains across the roughly 700 repertoires, and some 11 million of these chains were shared by at least two donors. A nearest-neighbor algorithm error-corrected the raw reads and collapsed the reads into unique sequences, merging closely related sequences to remove PCR and sequencing errors. Alignment of CDR3 sequences to IMGT reference sequences was used to assign V, D and J gene segments. For a sequence to be retained, a match of at least six nucleotides was required to both a V gene segment and a J gene segment. Rearrangements were called productive when the CDR3 lacked stop codons and stayed in frame with V and J; all others were non-productive. Following IMGT convention, CDR3 was defined as the stretch from the second conserved V-encoded cysteine up to the conserved J-encoded phenylalanine. In an earlier analysis of around 570 of the donors, sequences lacking an unambiguous match to a single V gene segment were excluded. An earlier analysis of a few hundred of the donors called V segments functional above 56.7% productive rearrangements and segregating when the between-donor standard deviation exceeded 5%. A statistical classification framework was built for diagnosing cytomegalovirus status from the catalog of TCR beta chain sequences. A later analysis assigned V and J genes by comparing TCR nucleotide sequences with IMGT/GENE-DB human TR gene sequences. In a later analysis, CDR3 sequences and most-parsimonious VDJ recombination scenarios were assigned using the TCRdist pipeline. In a later analysis, each TCR beta chain was defined by its CDR3 amino acid sequence together with its V-gene family, and reads without a unique V-gene family were excluded. As a way to deal with suspected cross-contamination and a sequencing artifact, a later analysis dropped 450 to 600 nucleotide sequences that were highly shared and had low generation probability. A later analysis calculated a clonal expansion index for each public chain from normalized within-repertoire ranks of inferred template counts. In a later analysis, generation probabilities were computed with a VDJ recombination model fitted to out-of-frame rearrangements, and the resulting probabilities were checked against IGoR. In a later analysis, hypergeometric tests were used to score TCR-TCR, TCR-HLA and TCR-CMV co-occurrence, with a repertoire-size bias correction applied to TCR pairs. False discovery rates were estimated in a later analysis by permuting HLA or CMV assignments 20 times. A later analysis grouped co-occurring TCRs with DBSCAN, adding TCRdist sequence similarity when clustering within HLA-allele-positive subsets. Repertoires with fewer than 30,000 or more than 120,000 public chains were left out of co-occurrence clustering, as were about 5 repertoires with anomalous nucleotide sharing. TCRdb holds this immuneACCESS table with in-frame rearrangements only. Some clones are missing; in checked studies, unresolved V genes explain under half, and the rest has no known cause. D and trimming come from the DNA, and the V and J calls and clone size come from that table. The sample table lists approximately 160,000 clones, almost 85% of them with a count of one. The biggest ten clones account for 5% to 6.5% of the sample.

The chain joins TRBV19 to TRBJ1-5; the junction holds 7 bases that match TRBD1. Source material: PBMCs. The sequence derives from a man younger than 45 in good health and CMV-seropositive. Here is the DNA: TGTGCCAGTAGTATAGCGGACAGGCCGAATCAGCCCCAGCATTTT. It encodes CASSIADRPNQPQHF.